Listed below are T cell receptor beta chains from one sample, sequenced in a study of blood T cell repertoires in COVID-19. The repertoire was sequenced with immunoSEQ multiplex PCR; TCRdb's copy has only in-frame clones and lacks some. The table has 99,000 or so clones, roughly four fifths seen once. The sequenced material came from peripheral blood. These receptor sequences come from a woman over 75 with acute or convalescent COVID-19. Both conserved end residues are part of each CDR3. D genes are given only for firm matches. The size of a clone is reported for some rows only, either as once, few or many, or as a class for expanded clones.

j_call v_call d_call clone_size cdr3_aa cdr3_nt
TRBJ1-2 TRBV5-5 - - CASSYQGPDYGYTF TGTGCCAGCAGCTACCAGGGGCCGGACTATGGCTACACCTTC
TRBJ1-6 TRBV4-3 - - CASSQASYRANSPLHF TGCGCCAGCAGCCAAGCCTCCTACCGCGCGAATTCACCCCTCCACTTT
TRBJ1-2 TRBV28 - once CASTIGGTDGYTF TGTGCCAGCACAATTGGAGGGACGGATGGCTACACCTTC
TRBJ2-3 TRBV7-2 - - CASSLGVNPRADTQYF TGTGCCAGCAGCTTAGGAGTGAACCCCAGGGCAGATACGCAGTATTTT
TRBJ2-1 TRBV2 TRBD2 few CASSAGTSGIEQFF TGTGCCAGCAGCGCAGGGACTAGCGGGATAGAGCAGTTCTTC
TRBJ2-2 TRBV2 TRBD2 few CASRPGTSGRGELFF TGTGCCAGCAGACCCGGGACTAGCGGGAGGGGGGAGCTGTTTTTT
TRBJ2-7 TRBV2 TRBD2 - CASSVLAGEQYF TGTGCCAGCAGTGTACTAGCGGGAGAGCAGTACTTC
TRBJ2-2 TRBV5-1 TRBD1 - CASSLGQGVTGELFF TGCGCCAGCAGCTTGGGCCAGGGGGTCACCGGGGAGCTGTTTTTT
TRBJ2-5 TRBV20-1 TRBD2 - CSASRREGMGETQYF TGCAGTGCTAGTAGGCGGGAGGGGATGGGGGAGACCCAGTACTTC
TRBJ2-5 TRBV5-6 TRBD1 - CASSQGARTKETQYF TGTGCCAGCAGCCAGGGGGCGCGGACTAAAGAGACCCAGTACTTC
TRBJ2-5 TRBV15 TRBD2 - CATSTVGLAGGRETQYF TGTGCCACCAGCACCGTGGGGCTAGCGGGAGGTAGGGAGACCCAGTACTTC
TRBJ2-3 TRBV4-2 - once CASSQEGSDTQYF TGTGCCAGCAGCCAGGAGGGTTCAGATACGCAGTATTTT
TRBJ1-2 TRBV24-1 TRBD1 - CATSDLTGGRWGYTF TGTGCCACCAGTGATTTGACAGGGGGAAGGTGGGGCTACACCTTC
TRBJ2-1 TRBV7-9 - few CASSLNLNEQFF TGTGCCAGCAGCTTAAATTTAAATGAGCAGTTCTTC
TRBJ2-2 TRBV29-1 - - CSVVLLNTGELFF TGCAGCGTTGTACTCCTGAACACCGGGGAGCTGTTTTTT
TRBJ2-6 TRBV29-1 - - CSVYSSGANVLTF TGCAGCGTCTACAGCTCTGGGGCCAACGTCCTGACTTTC
TRBJ2-1 TRBV7-9 TRBD2 - CASSSPSGRVYNEQFF TGTGCCAGCAGCTCGCCTAGCGGGAGGGTCTACAATGAGCAGTTCTTC
TRBJ2-7 TRBV7-9 TRBD1 - CASSSAGTGNEQYF TGTGCCAGCAGCTCCGCCGGGACAGGGAACGAGCAGTACTTC
TRBJ1-2 TRBV5-5 TRBD1 - CASSPQTGNGYTF TGTGCCAGCAGCCCTCAGACAGGGAATGGCTACACCTTC
TRBJ1-3 TRBV2 - - CASSDEWGDGNTIYF TGTGCCAGCAGTGACGAATGGGGGGACGGAAACACCATATATTTT
TRBJ1-2 TRBV10-1 - few CASSPDRFGGYTF TGCGCCAGCAGTCCCGACAGGTTCGGTGGCTACACCTTC
TRBJ1-6 TRBV3-1/TRBV3-2 - once CASSQARTPLDSPLHF TGTGCCAGCAGCCAAGCGAGGACACCCTTGGATTCACCCCTCCACTTT
TRBJ1-2 TRBV5-4 - - CASSLKGGYGYTF TGTGCCAGCAGCTTAAAAGGGGGCTATGGCTACACCTTC
TRBJ1-4 TRBV6-2/TRBV6-3 - - CASSYRRDNEKLFF TGTGCCAGCAGTTACAGGAGAGATAATGAAAAACTGTTTTTT
TRBJ1-1 TRBV7-2 - few CASSFRQNTEAFF TGTGCCAGCAGCTTTCGACAGAACACTGAAGCTTTCTTT
TRBJ1-4 TRBV2 TRBD1 many CASRDRVGVEKLFF TGTGCCAGCAGGGACAGGGTTGGTGTCGAAAAACTGTTTTTT